One sample yielded the 14 T cell receptor gamma chains listed below, sequenced in a study of γδ T cells in repeated Plasmodium falciparum infection. TCRdb re-processed the multiplex PCR reads using CATT. The table shows approximately 26,000 gamma-chain clones, with around 2.9% occurring only once. Gammadelta T cells were flow-sorted from PBMC into Vgamma9/Vdelta2+ and Vdelta2-negative populations for bulk analysis. Sequences were obtained from gamma-delta T cells from blood. The receptors derive from a pool of human donors (malaria-infected and uninfected, not separated).

In the case of this clone: TCRdb pairs this DNA with a much larger clone's protein that differs at residue 11, likely a read error; the protein shown was translated from the DNA. This chain uses TRGV9 with TRGJ1 or TRGJ2. As TCRdb names no J gene, one was assigned here on the basis of a DNA match to germline. V lost 0 bases and J lost 0; bases outside the gene matches: 14. The CDR3 has 18 residues. In germline, CDR1 is GITISATS, CDR2 ISYDGTV (reference sequence). The DNA for the CDR3 is TGTGCCTTGTGGGAGGTGCCCCTCCCTCACCAGAATTATTATAAGAAACTCTTT. Translating gives CALWEVPLPHQNYYKKLF.

Comments on this clone: TCRdb attributes to this sequence the protein of a much larger clone, which differs from the DNA translation at residue 3; a read error is likely, and the protein displayed is translated from the DNA. The gene calls are TRGV9 and TRGJ1 or TRGJ2. TCRdb leaves out the J gene; it was filled in here by matching the DNA to germline. There are 14 residues in the CDR3. Germline-derived CDR1 and CDR2 are GITISATS and ISYDGTV (reference sequence). CDR3 nucleotides: TGTGCCTCGTGGGACCACCTCCAGGCTTATAAGAAACTCTTT. This gives the protein CASWDHLQAYKKLF.

Worth noting for this clone: The TCRdb record carries a much larger clone's protein, which differs from this DNA's translation at residue 10; a read error is the likely cause, and the protein listed here is the DNA translation. Here the CDR3 reads CALWDHLQADKKLF. CDR3 nucleotide sequence: TGTGCCTTGTGGGACCACCTCCAGGCTGATAAGAAACTCTTT. This chain links TRGV9 with TRGJ1 or TRGJ2. The J gene is absent in TCRdb and was assigned here via DNA matching to germline. The CDR3 has 14 residues. Germline lookup yields CDR1 GITISATS and CDR2 ISYDGTV (reference sequence). The V and J ends lost 4 bases and 8 bases, in that order; junction bases with no gene match: 14.

This clone was seen ten or more times. The protein held in TCRdb is that of a much larger clone and does not match this DNA's translation at residue 9, likely because of a read error; the protein shown is translated from the DNA. The chain carries TRGV9 and TRGJP. No J gene is reported in TCRdb; it was inferred here by comparing the DNA with germline. V trimming: 3 bases; J trimming: 7 bases; junction bases outside the gene matches: 12. Germline CDR1 reads GITISATS; CDR2 reads ISYDGTV (reference sequence). The CDR3 runs 18 residues. The CDR3 loop reads CALWEPRDSELGKKIKVF. CDR3 nucleotides: TGTGCCTTGTGGGAGCCCAGGGACTCGGAGTTGGGCAAAAAAATCAAGGTATTT.

This clone was observed at least ten times. A far bigger clonotype differs at one base, so this is likely a read error. Other DNA sequences in the same sample also yield this CDR3. The chain employs TRGV9 and TRGJP. No J gene was available from TCRdb, and it was assigned here by a germline match of the DNA. Looked up from germline, CDR1 is GITISATS and CDR2 is ISYDGTV (reference sequence). CDR3 length equals 15 residues. The CDR3 coding sequence is TGTGCCTTGTGGGGTGTGGAGTTGGGTAAAAAAATCAAGGTATTT. Translating it yields CALWGVELGKKIKVF.

This clone was counted many times. This DNA translates differently at residue 12 from the TCRdb protein, which is that of a much larger clone; a read error is likely, and the protein shown is the DNA's own translation. CDR3 residues: CALWEVRGGRYRKLF. Here the CDR3 DNA reads TGTGCCTTGTGGGAGGTACGCGGGGGTAGGTATAGGAAACTCTTT. The V gene is TRGV9, the J gene TRGJ1 or TRGJ2. This CDR3 region has 15 residues. Germline lookup yields CDR1 GITISATS and CDR2 ISYDGTV (reference sequence).

This clone was found a few times. The TCRdb record carries a much larger clone's protein, which differs from this DNA's translation at residue 13; a read error is the likely cause, and the protein listed here is the DNA translation. The V gene call is TRGV9, and the J gene call is absent. The CDR3 is 15 residues long. Germline V CDR1 and CDR2: GITISATS, ISYDGTV (reference sequence). In DNA, the CDR3 is TGTGCCTTGTGGGAGGCCCGGGAGAATTATTATAAGGAACTCTTT. Its translation: CALWEARENYYKELF.

There are many counts of this clone. The protein in TCRdb stems from a much larger clone and differs at residue 5 from this DNA's translation, likely a read error; here the protein is translated from the DNA. This chain links TRGV9 with TRGJ1 or TRGJ2. Germline assignment: CDR1 GITISATS and CDR2 ISYDGTV (reference sequence). Trimming at V came to 4 bases and at J to 3 bases, leaving 6 bases not matched to a gene. The CDR3 has 13 residues. Here the CDR3 DNA reads TGTGCCTTGTGGGATGTGCGTTATTATAAGAAACTCTTT. This gives the protein CALWDVRYYKKLF.

This clone was recorded at least ten times. V is TRGV9 and J is TRGJ1 or TRGJ2. J was trimmed by 10 bases and V by 4 bases; bases with no gene match: 4. The CDR3 is 10 amino acids. CDR1 is GITISATS, CDR2 ISYDGTV, per germline (reference sequence). Written as DNA, the CDR3 is TGTGCCTTGTGGGACGACAAGAAACTCTTT. This encodes CALWDDKKLF.

This clone was counted ten times or more. One base away lies a much larger clone, so this may be a sequencing read error. In the same sample, other DNA sequences code for this CDR3. The chain has TRGV9 and TRGJ1 or TRGJ2. The CDR3 is 13 residues long. Germline V gene data show CDR1 as GITISATS and CDR2 as ISYDGTV (reference sequence). The CDR3 reads CALWEVLFYKKLF. The CDR3, as DNA: TGTGCCTTGTGGGAGGTGCTGTTTTATAAGAAGCTCTTT.

This clone showed up many times. A read error is the likely source, as a far larger clone sits one nucleotide away. It is unclear where the CDR3 begins or ends on the DNA, so no DNA is shown, and the CDR3 is as TCRdb lists it. The V gene corresponds to TRGV5; no J gene was called. Germline CDR1 VINAFY, CDR2 YDVSNSKD. The CDR3 adds up to 32 amino acids, both ends counted. The CDR3 is CATWDRRRIIRNSLAVEQHWLSQVSIGRIQHF.

This clone was counted ten times or more. TCRdb's protein for this DNA is that of a much larger clone and differs from the translation at residue 11, likely a read error; the protein shown is the DNA translation. The chain recombines TRGV3 with TRGJ1 or TRGJ2. The J gene was missing in TCRdb and was found by matching the end of the DNA to germline. This CDR3 region has 14 residues. Germline V gene lookup returns CDR1 VTNTFY and CDR2 YDVSTARD (reference sequence). CDR3 nucleotides: TGTGCCACCTGGGACAGGCTGAATTATTATGAGAAACTCTTT. Protein product: CATWDRLNYYEKLF.

In this sample, this clone turned up a few times. TCRdb's protein for this DNA is that of a much larger clone and differs from the translation at residue 2, likely a read error; the protein shown is the DNA translation. J is TRGJ1 or TRGJ2 and V is TRGV9. The J gene, left out of TCRdb, was set here by checking the DNA against germline. Germline values: CDR1 GITISATS, CDR2 ISYDGTV (reference sequence). The length of the CDR3 is 14 residues. The CDR3 nucleotides are TGTACCTTGTGGGAGGTGACGGACTATTATAAGAAACTCTTT. It specifies CTLWEVTDYYKKLF.

Only a few counts were recorded for this clone. TCRdb pairs this DNA with a much larger clone's protein that differs at residue 7, likely a read error; the protein shown was translated from the DNA. The chain employs TRGV5 and TRGJ1 or TRGJ2. Germline V gene data show CDR1 as VINAFY and CDR2 as YDVSNSKD. This CDR3 comprises 18 residues. J was trimmed by 0 bases and V by 0 bases; bases with no gene match: 14. CDR3 protein: CATWDRLSKFSNYYKKLF. CDR3 nucleotides: TGTGCCACCTGGGACAGGCTGTCCAAGTTTTCGAATTATTATAAGAAACTCTTT.